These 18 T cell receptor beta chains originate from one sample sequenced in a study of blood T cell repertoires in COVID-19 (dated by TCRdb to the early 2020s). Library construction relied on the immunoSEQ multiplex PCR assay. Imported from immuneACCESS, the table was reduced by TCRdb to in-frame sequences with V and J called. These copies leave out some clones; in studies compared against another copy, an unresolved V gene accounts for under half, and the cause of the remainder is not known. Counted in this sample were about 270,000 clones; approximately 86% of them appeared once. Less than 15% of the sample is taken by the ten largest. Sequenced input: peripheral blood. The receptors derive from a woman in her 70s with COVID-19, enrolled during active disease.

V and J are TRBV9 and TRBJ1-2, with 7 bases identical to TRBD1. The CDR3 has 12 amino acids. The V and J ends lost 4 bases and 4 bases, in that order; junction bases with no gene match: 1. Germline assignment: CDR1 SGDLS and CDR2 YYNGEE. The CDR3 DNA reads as TGTGCCAGCAGCCGGGACAGCTATGGCTACACCTTC. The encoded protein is CASSRDSYGYTF.

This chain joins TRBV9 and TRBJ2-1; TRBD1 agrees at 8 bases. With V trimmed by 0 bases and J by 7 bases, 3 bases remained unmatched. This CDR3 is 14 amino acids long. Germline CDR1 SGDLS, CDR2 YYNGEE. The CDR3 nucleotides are TGTGCCAGCAGCGTAGATCAGGGGGCGAATGAGCAGTTCTTC. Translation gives CASSVDQGANEQFF.

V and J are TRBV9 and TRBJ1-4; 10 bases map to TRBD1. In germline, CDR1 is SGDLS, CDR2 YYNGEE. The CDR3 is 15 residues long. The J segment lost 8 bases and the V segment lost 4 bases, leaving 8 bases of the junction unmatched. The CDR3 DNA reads TGTGCCAGCAGCCCGGAGGGACAGGGGTACGAAAAACTGTTTTTT. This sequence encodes CASSPEGQGYEKLFF.

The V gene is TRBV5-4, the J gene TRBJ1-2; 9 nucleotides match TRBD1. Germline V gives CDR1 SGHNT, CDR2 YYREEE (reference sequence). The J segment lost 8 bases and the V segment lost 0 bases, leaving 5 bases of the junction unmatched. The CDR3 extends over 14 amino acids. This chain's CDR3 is CASSLGGTGYGYTF. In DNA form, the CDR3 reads TGTGCCAGCAGCTTGGGGGGGACAGGGTACGGCTACACCTTC.

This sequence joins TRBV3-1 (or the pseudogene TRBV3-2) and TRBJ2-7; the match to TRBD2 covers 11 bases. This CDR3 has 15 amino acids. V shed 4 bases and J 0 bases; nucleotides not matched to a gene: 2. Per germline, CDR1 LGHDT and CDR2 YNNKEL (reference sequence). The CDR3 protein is CASSPGLAVSYEQYF. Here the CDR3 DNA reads TGTGCCAGCAGCCCGGGACTAGCGGTCTCCTACGAGCAGTACTTC.

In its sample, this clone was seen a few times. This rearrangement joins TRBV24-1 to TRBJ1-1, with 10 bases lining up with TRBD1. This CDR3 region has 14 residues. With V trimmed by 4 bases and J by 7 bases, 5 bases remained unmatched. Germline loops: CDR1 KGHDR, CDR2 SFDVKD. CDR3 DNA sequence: TGTGCCACCAGTGACTCGGGACAGGGGTTTGAAGCTTTCTTT. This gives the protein CATSDSGQGFEAFF.

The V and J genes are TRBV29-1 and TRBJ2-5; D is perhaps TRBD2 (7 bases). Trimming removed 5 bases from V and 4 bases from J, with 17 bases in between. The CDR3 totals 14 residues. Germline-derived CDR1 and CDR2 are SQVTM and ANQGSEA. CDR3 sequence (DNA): TGCAGCGTTCGGTTTGGGGGGGGGCCAGAGACCCAGTACTTC. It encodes CSVRFGGGPETQYF.

The CDR3 spells CASSQDPPTGNFNEQFF. The CDR3 coding sequence is TGCGCCAGCAGCCAAGATCCGCCCACTGGTAATTTCAATGAGCAGTTCTTC. The gene calls are TRBV4-1 and TRBJ2-1; D remains ambiguous. Germline CDR1 is MGHRA and CDR2 is YSYEKL. V lost 0 bases and J lost 6, with 18 bases in between. The CDR3 runs 17 residues.

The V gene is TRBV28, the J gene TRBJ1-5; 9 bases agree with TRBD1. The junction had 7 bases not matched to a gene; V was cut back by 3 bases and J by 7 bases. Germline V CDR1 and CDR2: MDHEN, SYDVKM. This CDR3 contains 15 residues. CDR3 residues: CASSFWGQGGQPQHF. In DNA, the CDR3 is TGTGCCAGCAGTTTTTGGGGACAGGGTGGACAGCCCCAGCATTTT.

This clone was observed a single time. In DNA, the CDR3 is TGTGCCAGCAGCGCCGCCGGGACACTCATGAACATTCAGTACTTC. This encodes CASSAAGTLMNIQYF. The chain joins TRBV11-2 to TRBJ2-4; perhaps TRBD1 as D (6 bases). Germline V gene data show CDR1 as SGHAT and CDR2 as FQNNGV. The germline V and J ends were trimmed by 5 bases and 7 bases, with 18 bases remaining between them. The CDR3 has 15 residues.

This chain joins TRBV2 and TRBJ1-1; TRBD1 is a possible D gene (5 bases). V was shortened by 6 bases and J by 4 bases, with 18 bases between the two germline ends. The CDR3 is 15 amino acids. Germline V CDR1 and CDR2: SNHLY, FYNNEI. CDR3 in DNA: TGTGCCAGCAGATCAAGGACACTTCCCATCACTGAAGCTTTCTTT. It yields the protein CASRSRTLPITEAFF.

CDR3 loop: CASSWTSGDEQYF. CDR3 nucleotide sequence: TGTGCCAGCAGCTGGACCAGCGGGGACGAGCAGTACTTC. The J gene is TRBJ2-7, the V gene TRBV7-2, with 7 bases that match TRBD2. Per the germline V gene, CDR1 is SGHTA and CDR2 is FQGNSA. The junction had 5 bases not matched to a gene; V was cut back by 4 bases and J by 5 bases. The CDR3 loop spans 13 amino acids.

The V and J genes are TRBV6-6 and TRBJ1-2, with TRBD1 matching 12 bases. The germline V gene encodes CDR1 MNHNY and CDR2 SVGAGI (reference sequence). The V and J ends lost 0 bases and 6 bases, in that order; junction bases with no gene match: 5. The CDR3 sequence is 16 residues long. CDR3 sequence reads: CASSYSGTGGVDGYTF. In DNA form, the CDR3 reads TGTGCCAGCAGTTACTCCGGGACAGGGGGCGTTGATGGCTACACCTTC.

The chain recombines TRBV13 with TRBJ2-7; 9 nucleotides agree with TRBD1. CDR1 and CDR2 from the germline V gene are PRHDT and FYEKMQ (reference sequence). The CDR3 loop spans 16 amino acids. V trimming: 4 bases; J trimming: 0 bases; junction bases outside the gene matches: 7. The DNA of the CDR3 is TGTGCCAGCAGCTCTGGACAGGGGCCGAGCTCCTACGAGCAGTACTTC. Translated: CASSSGQGPSSYEQYF. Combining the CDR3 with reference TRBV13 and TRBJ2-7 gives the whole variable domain AAGVIQSPRHLIKEKRETATLKCYPIPRHDTVYWYQQGPGQDPQFLISFYEKMQSDKGSIPDRFSAQQFSDYHSELNMSSLELGDSALYFCASSSGQGPSSYEQYFGPGTRLTVT.

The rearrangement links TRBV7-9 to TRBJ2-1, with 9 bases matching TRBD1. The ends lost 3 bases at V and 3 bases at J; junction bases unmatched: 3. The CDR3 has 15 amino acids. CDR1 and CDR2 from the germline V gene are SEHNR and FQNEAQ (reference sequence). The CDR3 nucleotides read TGTGCCAGCAGCTTCGACAGGGGGGTCTACAATGAGCAGTTCTTC. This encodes CASSFDRGVYNEQFF.

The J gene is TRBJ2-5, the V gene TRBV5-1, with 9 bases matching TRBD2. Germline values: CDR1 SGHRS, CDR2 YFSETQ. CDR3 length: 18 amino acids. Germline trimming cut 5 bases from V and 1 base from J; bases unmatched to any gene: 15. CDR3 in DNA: TGCGCCAGCAGGTCCCCGACTGGAACTAGCGGGCCCCAAGAGACCCAGTACTTC. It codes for CASRSPTGTSGPQETQYF.

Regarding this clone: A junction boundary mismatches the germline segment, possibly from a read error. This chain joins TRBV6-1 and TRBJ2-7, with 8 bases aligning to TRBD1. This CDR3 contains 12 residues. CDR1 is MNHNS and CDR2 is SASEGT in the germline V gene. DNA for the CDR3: TGTGCCAGCAGGGAAGACAGGGGCGAGCAGTACTTC. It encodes CASREDRGEQYF.

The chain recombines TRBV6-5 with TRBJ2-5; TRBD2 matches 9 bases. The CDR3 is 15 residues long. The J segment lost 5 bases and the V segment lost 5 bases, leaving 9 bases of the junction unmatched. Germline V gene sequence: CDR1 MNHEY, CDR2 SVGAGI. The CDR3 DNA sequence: TGTGCCAGCAGTACCGCGGGGGGGGCGGCGGAGACCCAGTACTTC. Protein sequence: CASSTAGGAAETQYF.